The sample holds one count of the clone carrying this T cell receptor beta chain. This sample was included in a study of OX40 agonist ivuxolimab in advanced cancers. Assay used: immunoSEQ multiplex PCR; TCRdb lists only in-frame clones, some missing. This table holds over 15,000 clones, roughly nine tenths found once. The CDR3 is made up of 15 amino acids. CDR1 and CDR2 (germline): SNHLY, FYNNEI. The V end lost 1 base, the J end lost 3 bases, and 12 bases lay between the germline ends. V and J are TRBV2 and TRBJ1-1; D not certain. This receptor was taken from an adult with an advanced solid tumor such as melanoma, head and neck, liver or kidney cancer. Source: CD4+ or CD8+ T cells sorted from blood, taken in a trial of the OX40 agonist ivuxolimab. The CDR3 loop is CASSEGVVFYTEAFF. The CDR3 DNA follows: TGTGCCAGCAGTGAAGGGGTAGTATTTTACACTGAAGCTTTCTTT.